The 31 T cell receptor beta chains given below trace back to one sample, sequenced in a study of blood T cell repertoires in COVID-19. The method was immunoSEQ multiplex PCR; TCRdb's version includes in-frame clones alone and lacks a portion of them. Altogether over 250,000 clones are present, about 80% being singletons, with the ten largest covering about 3.5%. The material sequenced was peripheral blood. The receptors originated from a woman of 80 years or more with acute or convalescent COVID-19.

The chain links TRBV3-1 (or the pseudogene TRBV3-2) to TRBJ2-2, with unresolved D. CDR3 length: 14 residues. Looked up from germline, CDR1 is LGHDT and CDR2 is YNNKEL (reference sequence). V dropped 4 bases and J dropped 4 bases, with 10 bases sitting between them. The CDR3 region has the DNA TGTGCCAGCAGCCTAACCTCGAGCACCGGGGAGCTGTTTTTT. Protein product: CASSLTSSTGELFF.

The V call is TRBV2, the J call TRBJ1-4; D unclear. V was trimmed by 5 bases and J by 5 bases, leaving 9 bases between them. The CDR3 is 13 amino acids. Germline CDR1 SNHLY, CDR2 FYNNEI. The CDR3 sequence: CASSPDINEKLFF. The CDR3 nucleotides read TGTGCCAGCAGTCCCGACATAAATGAAAAACTGTTTTTT.

The V gene is TRBV9, the J gene TRBJ1-2; 12 bases are a match to TRBD1. This CDR3 spans 13 amino acids. Germline V lookup: CDR1 SGDLS, CDR2 YYNGEE. The trim removed 3 bases at V and 10 bases at J, leaving 4 bases unmatched. The CDR3: CASSGDRGLDYTF. In DNA form, the CDR3 reads TGTGCCAGCAGCGGGGACAGGGGGCTGGACTACACCTTC.

CDR3 region: CASNPRMAGEINEQFF. The CDR3 DNA reads as TGTGCCAGTAACCCCAGGATGGCTGGGGAGATCAATGAGCAGTTCTTC. This sequence joins TRBV19 and TRBJ2-1; D possibly corresponds to TRBD2 (5 bases). Germline V gene data show CDR1 as LNHDA and CDR2 as SQIVND (reference sequence). V was cut by 7 bases and J by 6 bases, with 22 bases left in between. CDR3 length: 16 residues.

The chain links TRBV7-2 to TRBJ2-2; the match to TRBD1 covers 8 bases. This CDR3 is 13 amino acids long. The germline gives CDR1 SGHTA, CDR2 FQGNSA. The V and J ends lost 5 bases and 6 bases, in that order; junction bases with no gene match: 2. The CDR3 loop is CASSGQGPGELFF. The CDR3 DNA is TGTGCCAGCAGCGGACAGGGTCCCGGGGAGCTGTTTTTT.

This chain connects TRBV5-1 to TRBJ2-1; 10 bases map to TRBD2. V shed 5 bases, J shed 10 bases, and the junction held 9 bases outside the gene matches. Per the germline V gene, CDR1 is SGHRS and CDR2 is YFSETQ. The CDR3 runs 14 residues. The CDR3 sequence is CASSRAGGPREQFF. The CDR3, as DNA: TGCGCCAGCAGTAGAGCGGGAGGGCCTAGGGAGCAGTTCTTC. Full variable domain (rest looked up from reference TRBV5-1 and TRBJ2-1): KAGVTQTPRYLIKTRGQQVTLSCSPISGHRSVSWYQQTPGQGLQFLFEYFSETQRNKGNFPGRFSGRQFSNSRSEMNVSTLELGDSALYLCASSRAGGPREQFFGPGTRLTVL.

This CDR3 reads CASSLWSPPDTEAFF. Here the CDR3 DNA reads TGTGCCAGCAGTTTATGGTCCCCTCCGGACACTGAAGCTTTCTTT. The rearrangement links TRBV28 to TRBJ1-1; D not resolved. The CDR3 has 15 amino acids. Germline CDR1 is MDHEN and CDR2 is SYDVKM. Trimming removed 0 bases from V and 3 bases from J, with 11 bases in between.

The rearrangement joins TRBV5-1 to TRBJ2-3; D remains unclear. Germline CDR1 is SGHRS and CDR2 is YFSETQ. Trimming left V 2 bases short and J 4 bases short, with 11 bases between. CDR3 length equals 14 residues. The CDR3 reads CASSFNLFADTQYF. Here the CDR3 DNA reads TGCGCCAGCAGCTTTAATCTGTTCGCAGATACGCAGTATTTT.

The chain uses TRBV7-9 and TRBJ1-2; 9 bases agree with TRBD1. Germline trimming cut 5 bases from V and 5 bases from J; bases unmatched to any gene: 6. The CDR3 totals 14 residues. Germline CDR1 SEHNR, CDR2 FQNEAQ (reference sequence). CDR3 bases: TGTGCCAGCAGCCGATCGGACAGGGGTTATGGCTACACCTTC. Translated, it gives CASSRSDRGYGYTF.

The chain is built from TRBV25-1 and TRBJ1-4, with D possibly TRBD1 on 6 matching bases. The CDR3 contains 15 residues. Germline assignment: CDR1 MGHDK and CDR2 SYGVNS. V shed 5 bases and J shed 5 bases, with 15 bases lying between them. This chain's CDR3 is CASSREDSRNEKLFF. The CDR3, as DNA: TGTGCCAGCAGTCGAGAGGACAGCCGGAATGAAAAACTGTTTTTT.

This clone was detected a few times. In DNA form, the CDR3 reads TGTGCCTGGAGTGTTCCGACAGGGATTTTCTCACCCCTCCACTTT. This encodes CAWSVPTGIFSPLHF. The chain combines TRBV30 with TRBJ1-6; 7 bases fit TRBD1. Losses at the gene ends were 0 bases for V and 10 bases for J; bases not matched to a gene: 9. Germline lookup yields CDR1 GTSNPN and CDR2 SVGIG (reference sequence). CDR3 length: 15 residues.

The chain joins TRBV11-2 to TRBJ1-2, with D tentatively TRBD1 (6 bases). The CDR3 sequence is 15 residues long. CDR1 and CDR2 from the germline V gene are SGHAT and FQNNGV. V lost 1 base to trimming and J lost 8 bases, with 17 bases between them. CDR3 coding DNA: TGTGCCAGCAGCTTAGGCTCCGGGACATCGGAGGGCTACACCTTC. Amino acids: CASSLGSGTSEGYTF. The whole variable domain, remainder taken from reference TRBV11-2 and TRBJ1-2, is EAGVAQSPRYKIIEKRQSVAFWCNPISGHATLYWYQQILGQGPKLLIQFQNNGVVDDSQLPKDRFSAERLKGVDSTLKIQPAKLEDSAVYLCASSLGSGTSEGYTFGSGTRLTVV.

The chain carries TRBV19 and TRBJ2-7; D might be TRBD2 (6 bases). Germline V gene sequence: CDR1 LNHDA, CDR2 SQIVND (reference sequence). CDR3 size: 18 residues. The V and J ends lost 10 bases and 3 bases respectively, with 31 bases between them. The DNA of the CDR3 is TGTGCCAACCTCAATGACCGGGACTCCCTCTCGGGGAGCTACGAGCAGTACTTC. Protein product: CANLNDRDSLSGSYEQYF.

This sequence joins TRBV5-1 and TRBJ2-3, with 11 bases that match TRBD2. This CDR3 contains 17 residues. CDR1 and CDR2 from the germline V gene are SGHRS and YFSETQ. The V and J ends lost 0 bases and 2 bases, in that order; junction bases with no gene match: 5. Written as DNA, the CDR3 is TGCGCCAGCAGCTTGGCTGCTAGCGGGAGGCACACAGATACGCAGTATTTT. This encodes CASSLAASGRHTDTQYF.

V is TRBV2 and J is TRBJ1-5; D ambiguous. Germline CDR1 is SNHLY and CDR2 is FYNNEI. The CDR3 sequence is 15 residues long. V shed 1 base and J shed 4 bases, with 11 bases lying between them. The CDR3: CASSEGGRWNQPQHF. The DNA of the CDR3 is TGTGCCAGCAGTGAAGGTGGGCGTTGGAATCAGCCCCAGCATTTT.

The chain couples TRBV5-1 to TRBJ2-5; TRBD2 aligns across 7 bases. J lost 4 bases, V lost 7 bases, and 16 bases had no gene match. CDR1 and CDR2 (germline): SGHRS, YFSETQ. The CDR3 runs to 16 residues. CDR3 residues: CASRSPPATSVETQYF. CDR3 sequence (DNA): TGCGCCAGCCGCTCTCCCCCCGCTACTAGCGTAGAGACCCAGTACTTC.

The chain couples TRBV2 to TRBJ2-5, with 8 nucleotides matching TRBD1. J lost 3 bases, V lost 10 bases, and 10 bases had no gene match. The CDR3 is 14 residues long. CDR1 and CDR2 (germline): SNHLY, FYNNEI. Written as DNA, the CDR3 is TGTGCCAACAGCCCCGGACAGGGAAAAGAGACCCAGTACTTC. Amino acid sequence: CANSPGQGKETQYF.

This clone has more than one count but fewer than ten. The rearrangement joins TRBV3-1 (or the pseudogene TRBV3-2) to TRBJ1-2; TRBD1 matches at 8 bases. Germline-derived CDR1 and CDR2 are LGHDT and YNNKEL (reference sequence). The CDR3 sequence is 14 residues long. With V trimmed by 0 bases and J by 7 bases, 4 bases remained unmatched. CDR3 DNA: TGTGCCAGCAGCCAAGATCAGGGGGCTGGTGGCTACACCTTC. Protein: CASSQDQGAGGYTF.

The rearrangement uses TRBV27 and TRBJ2-3; TRBD2 is a possible D gene (6 bases). This CDR3 comprises 13 residues. Germline loops: CDR1 MNHEY, CDR2 SMNVEV (reference sequence). V lost 7 bases and J lost 1, with 9 bases in between. CDR3 in amino acids: CASTLAGTDTQYF. The CDR3 bases are TGTGCCAGCACCTTAGCGGGCACAGATACGCAGTATTTT.

In the case of this clone: At one end the junction does not follow the germline gene, possibly because of a read error. V gene TRBV5-1 combines with J gene TRBJ2-3, with a weak D call TRBD1 (5 bases). Germline V gene sequence: CDR1 SGHRS, CDR2 YFSETQ. This CDR3 has 15 residues. The CDR3 here is CASSLDTGFTNTQYF. In DNA, the CDR3 is TGCGCCAGCAGCTTGGATACAGGATTCACAAATACGCAGTATTTT.

The rearrangement links TRBV5-1 to TRBJ2-7; 12 bases map to TRBD2. Germline trimming cut 3 bases from V and 7 bases from J; bases unmatched to any gene: 8. Per the germline V gene, CDR1 is SGHRS and CDR2 is YFSETQ. The CDR3 has 15 residues. In DNA, the CDR3 is TGCGCCAGCAGCTCGGGACTAGCGGGTTCGGGGGAGCAGTACTTC. Its translation: CASSSGLAGSGEQYF.

This rearrangement joins TRBV5-6 to TRBJ1-4, with a possible D match to TRBD1 (5 bases). This CDR3 has 14 residues. Germline CDR1 SGHDT, CDR2 YYEEEE. Trimming took 4 bases from V and 3 from J, leaving 10 bases between them. CDR3 in DNA: TGTGCCAGCAGCCCAAGGGGCTCTAATGAAAAACTGTTTTTT. It translates to CASSPRGSNEKLFF.

This sequence joins TRBV19 and TRBJ1-2; 9 nucleotides align to TRBD1. This CDR3 is 13 amino acids long. Looked up from germline, CDR1 is LNHDA and CDR2 is SQIVND (reference sequence). J gave up 4 bases and V 5 bases, and 2 bases lay outside the gene matches. CDR3 in DNA: TGTGCCAGTAGTGGGGGACAGGGCTATGGCTACACCTTC. It yields the protein CASSGGQGYGYTF.

The gene calls are TRBV7-3 and TRBJ1-1, with TRBD1 as a possible D gene (6 bases). The CDR3 extends over 13 amino acids. Trimming took off 4 bases at V and 4 bases at J, with 10 bases between the two ends. Per the germline V gene, CDR1 is SGHTA and CDR2 is FQGTGA. This CDR3 reads CASSSGALTEAFF. CDR3 nucleotide sequence: TGTGCCAGCAGCTCAGGGGCCCTCACTGAAGCTTTCTTT. The whole variable domain, filled in from reference TRBV7-3 and TRBJ1-1, reads GAGVSQTPSNKVTEKGKYVELRCDPISGHTALYWYRQSLGQGPEFLIYFQGTGAADDSGLPNDRFFAVRPEGSVSTLKIQRTERGDSAVYLCASSSGALTEAFFGQGTRLTVV.

V is TRBV4-3 and J is TRBJ2-7, with 7 nucleotides matching TRBD2. V was clipped by 1 base and J by 4 bases; unmatched bases: 7. There are 15 residues in the CDR3. Germline V gene sequence: CDR1 LGHNA, CDR2 YSLEER. The CDR3 loop reads CASSQGTSPTYEQYF. CDR3 DNA sequence: TGCGCCAGCAGCCAAGGGACTAGTCCTACTTACGAGCAGTACTTC.

The chain has TRBV5-1 and TRBJ2-2; 8 nucleotides line up with TRBD1. The ends lost 0 bases at V and 5 bases at J; junction bases unmatched: 0. Germline CDR1 SGHRS, CDR2 YFSETQ. This CDR3 region has 14 residues. The CDR3 loop reads CASSLDRGTGELFF. CDR3 coding DNA: TGCGCCAGCAGCTTGGACAGGGGGACCGGGGAGCTGTTTTTT.

The gene calls are TRBV19 and TRBJ2-7, with 8 nucleotides matching TRBD1. The CDR3 is 18 amino acids. Per germline, CDR1 LNHDA and CDR2 SQIVND (reference sequence). Losses at the gene ends were 4 bases for V and 2 bases for J; bases not matched to a gene: 16. CDR3 nucleotides: TGTGCCAGTAGTAGGTCCGCGGCAGGGGGCGGGTACCCCTACGAGCAGTACTTC. Translating gives CASSRSAAGGGYPYEQYF.

The chain recombines TRBV5-1 with TRBJ2-3; maybe TRBD1 (6 bases). The CDR3 covers 16 residues. CDR1 and CDR2 (germline): SGHRS, YFSETQ. The V end was cut by 5 bases, the J end by 6 bases, with 22 bases between. CDR3 amino acids: CASSYGQPGGRDTQYF. CDR3 sequence (DNA): TGCGCCAGCAGTTACGGACAGCCGGGCGGTAGGGATACGCAGTATTTT.

This clone has more than one count but fewer than ten. The sample contains more than one DNA sequence encoding this CDR3. This chain joins TRBV20-1 and TRBJ1-1; D is uncertain. CDR1 is DFQATT and CDR2 is SNEGSKA in the germline V gene (reference sequence). The V end lost 2 bases, the J end lost 1 base, and 2 bases lay between the germline ends. This CDR3 has 11 amino acids. CDR3 amino acids: CSARQNTEAFF. DNA of the CDR3: TGCAGTGCTAGACAGAACACTGAAGCTTTCTTT.

This chain links TRBV5-4 with TRBJ1-3; possibly TRBD1 for D (6 bases). Germline V gene sequence: CDR1 SGHNT, CDR2 YYREEE (reference sequence). The CDR3 has 16 amino acids. V was shortened by 4 bases and J by 2 bases, with 16 bases between the two germline ends. The CDR3 here is CASSLKGDYAGNTIYF. The CDR3 nucleotides read TGTGCCAGCAGCCTAAAGGGGGACTACGCTGGAAACACCATATATTTT.

The chain uses TRBV6-1 and TRBJ2-7, with D perhaps TRBD1 (5 bases). CDR1 and CDR2 (germline): MNHNS, SASEGT. V gave up 2 bases and J gave up 2 bases, with 10 bases separating them. The CDR3 loop spans 14 amino acids. The CDR3 is CASSEQGPPYEQYF. The CDR3 DNA is TGTGCCAGCAGTGAACAGGGCCCACCCTACGAGCAGTACTTC.